This T cell receptor beta chain was documented in a study of cytomegalovirus exposure and HLA in healthy donors. The PCR was carried out with 60 Vbeta primers and 13 Jbeta primers. The repertoire was sequenced with immunoSEQ multiplex PCR; TCRdb's copy has only in-frame clones and lacks some. The data contain 150,000 to 200,000 clones, approximately 84% of them singletons. In germline, CDR1 is SGHRS, CDR2 YFSETQ. Trimming cost V 0 bases and J 7 bases, with 10 bases left between them. This CDR3 region has 13 residues. Material: PBMCs. The V call is TRBV5-1, the J call TRBJ1-2, with a possible D match to TRBD1 (6 bases). This TCR derives from a boy aged 5-17 years in good health and CMV-seronegative. The CDR3 nucleotides read TGCGCCAGCAGCTTGGACGGACAGTTTGGCTACACCTTC. This sequence encodes CASSLDGQFGYTF.